One and the same sample provided the 24 T cell receptor beta chains below, sequenced in a study of blood T cells in healthy people across ages. Combining a sample-barcoded 5' primer with a J-beta primer mix, a second PCR ran for roughly 7 to 12 cycles. MiXCR, applied by TCRdb to the 5' RACE reads, yields one record per CDR3 protein. In the table there are roughly 1,700,000 distinct CDR3 sequences, roughly 27% of which are singletons. Material: blood. All receptors derive from a woman in her 30s in good health.

This chain joins TRBV3-1 and TRBJ2-7; D might be TRBD2 (5 bases). Trimming removed 2 bases at V and 0 bases at J, with 17 bases between. Germline V gene sequence: CDR1 LGHDT, CDR2 YNNKEL (reference sequence). The CDR3 extends over 17 amino acids. CDR3 amino acids: CASSQKGRRTVSYEQYF. CDR3 bases: TGTGCCAGCAGCCAAAAGGGTAGGAGGACGGTCTCCTACGAGCAGTACTTC.

The rearrangement links TRBV20-1 to TRBJ2-1, with D unclear. CDR1 is DFQATT and CDR2 is SNEGSKA in the germline V gene (reference sequence). V lost 2 bases, J lost 4 bases, and 21 bases lay in between. The CDR3 contains 17 residues. The CDR3 bases are TGCAGTGCTAGATCCACGGAAGCTCATTGGGGTTACAATGAGCAGTTCTTC. Translating gives CSARSTEAHWGYNEQFF.

This clonotype was detected many times. The V call is TRBV29-1, the J call TRBJ1-2, with TRBD1 as a possible D gene (6 bases). This CDR3 is 12 amino acids long. Germline V lookup: CDR1 SQVTM, CDR2 ANQGSEA. Trimming removed 2 bases at V and 8 bases at J, with 12 bases between. DNA of the CDR3: TGCAGCGTTGAACGGGGGGCGCAAGGCTACACCTTC. Translated: CSVERGAQGYTF.

This clonotype was seen just once. Sequence at one end of the junction differs from germline and may be a read error. This chain links TRBV29-1 with TRBJ2-2; the D gene is possibly TRBD2 (6 bases). Germline values: CDR1 SQVTM, CDR2 ANQGSEA. The CDR3 totals 12 residues. CDR3 region: CSAGGSGGELFF. DNA for the CDR3: TGCAGCGCTGGGGGTTCGGGCGGGGAGTTGTTTTTT.

The chain uses TRBV6-4 and TRBJ2-7; 14 bases are a match to TRBD2. Germline V gene lookup returns CDR1 MRHNA and CDR2 SNTAGT. This CDR3 has 16 amino acids. Germline trimming cut 8 bases from V and 2 bases from J; bases unmatched to any gene: 8. The CDR3 loop is CASGGLAGGHTYEQYF. The CDR3 DNA is TGTGCCAGCGGCGGACTAGCGGGGGGTCACACCTACGAGCAGTACTTC.

The chain employs TRBV7-2 and TRBJ2-3; 11 bases are shared with TRBD1. V dropped 6 bases and J dropped 0; count of bases not matched to a gene: 2. The CDR3 contains 15 residues. Germline V gene data show CDR1 as SGHTA and CDR2 as FQGNSA. CDR3 region: CASRGTGGSTDTQYF. CDR3 bases: TGTGCCAGCAGGGGGACAGGGGGGAGCACAGATACGCAGTATTTT. Together with reference TRBV7-2 and TRBJ2-3, the CDR3 gives the full variable domain: GAGVSQSPSNKVTEKGKDVELRCDPISGHTALYWYRQSLGQGLEFLIYFQGNSAPDKSGLPSDRFSAERTGGSVSTLTIQRTQQEDSAVYLCASRGTGGSTDTQYFGPGTRLTVL.

J is TRBJ1-2 and V is TRBV5-1; D possibly corresponds to TRBD1 (6 bases). The CDR3 runs to 13 residues. Trimming pared 9 bases from V and 6 bases from J, leaving 18 bases between. Looked up from germline, CDR1 is SGHRS and CDR2 is YFSETQ. This CDR3 is CATSVVSGDGYTF. The CDR3 region has the DNA TGCGCCACCTCGGTAGTATCAGGGGATGGCTACACCTTC.

This clonotype was counted a few times. The V call is TRBV6-5, the J call TRBJ2-5; D not certain. Germline lookup yields CDR1 MNHEY and CDR2 SVGAGI. V shed 0 bases and J shed 5 bases, with 10 bases lying between them. The CDR3 contains 14 residues. DNA of the CDR3: TGTGCCAGCAGTTACTCGATAGGGCGGGAGACCCAGTACTTC. It encodes CASSYSIGRETQYF.

The rearrangement links TRBV6-1 to TRBJ2-7; tentatively, D is TRBD1 (5 bases). The germline V and J ends were trimmed by 6 bases and 2 bases, with 8 bases remaining between them. The CDR3 runs 12 residues. In germline, CDR1 is MNHNS, CDR2 SASEGT. CDR3 sequence reads: CASRKTAYEQYF. DNA of the CDR3: TGTGCCAGCAGGAAGACAGCCTACGAGCAGTACTTC.

The table lists this clonotype with a few counts. CDR3 sequence reads: CSALTGLRSYEQYF. For the CDR3, the DNA is TGCAGTGCTTTAACGGGACTCCGCTCCTACGAGCAGTACTTC. This chain joins TRBV20-1 and TRBJ2-4; possibly TRBD2 for D (6 bases). The J call may be wrong; the DNA end is better matched by TRBJ2-7. Germline CDR1 and CDR2: DFQATT and SNEGSKA (reference sequence). CDR3 length: 14 amino acids.

This clonotype was seen only a few times. The gene calls are TRBV6-2 or TRBV6-3 and TRBJ2-6; TRBD2 aligns across 7 bases. CDR3 size: 15 residues. Looked up from germline, CDR1 is MNHEY and CDR2 is SVGEGT. The junction had 1 base not matched to a gene; V was cut back by 5 bases and J by 0 bases. The CDR3 DNA is TGTGCCAGCAGTCGGGAGGTCTCTGGGGCCAACGTCCTGACTTTC. This translates into CASSREVSGANVLTF.

This clonotype appeared a single time. The chain couples TRBV6-2 or TRBV6-3 to TRBJ1-1; maybe TRBD1 (5 bases). Germline CDR1 reads MNHEY; CDR2 reads SVGEGT. Trimming removed 5 bases from V and 8 bases from J, with 18 bases in between. The CDR3 runs to 14 residues. DNA for the CDR3: TGTGCCAGCAGTCGGTCGCGGGACGGGGTAGAAGCTTTCTTT. It is translated as CASSRSRDGVEAFF.

The chain uses TRBV7-9 and TRBJ2-7; TRBD2 aligns across 13 bases. The CDR3 runs to 20 residues. CDR1 and CDR2 (germline): SEHNR, FQNEAQ (reference sequence). V shed 1 base and J 0 bases; nucleotides not matched to a gene: 12. The chain's CDR3 is CASSLGLAGGQIWSSYEQYF. The CDR3 DNA reads as TGTGCCAGCAGCTTAGGACTAGCGGGAGGCCAAATATGGAGCTCCTACGAGCAGTACTTC.

V and J are TRBV20-1 and TRBJ2-7; TRBD2 might be the D (7 bases). Trimming cost V 0 bases and J 5 bases, with 17 bases left between them. Germline V CDR1 and CDR2: DFQATT, SNEGSKA (reference sequence). The CDR3 has 15 residues. DNA of the CDR3: TGCAGTGCTAGAGATCTCGGGGAGGGGGTCAACGAGCAGTACTTC. Its protein product is CSARDLGEGVNEQYF.

This clonotype was counted only a few times. As DNA, the CDR3 is TGCGCCAGCAGCCCGGGAGGCGGGGAGAGCTATGGCTACACCTTC. Translation gives CASSPGGGESYGYTF. The chain couples TRBV5-1 to TRBJ1-2, with no clear D. Per germline, CDR1 SGHRS and CDR2 YFSETQ. The CDR3 loop spans 15 amino acids. Trimming left V 4 bases short and J 4 bases short, with 17 bases between.

Many counts were recorded for this clonotype. The chain combines TRBV4-1 with TRBJ1-6; D not resolved. This CDR3 is built from 14 residues. The V gene lost 0 bases and the J gene lost 11 bases, with 11 bases spanning the gap. The germline V gene encodes CDR1 MGHRA and CDR2 YSYEKL. The DNA of the CDR3 is TGCGCCAGCAGCCAAGATTCCTCTCCCGCACCCCTCCACTTT. It encodes CASSQDSSPAPLHF.

The sample holds many counts of this clonotype. This chain joins TRBV29-1 and TRBJ2-3; perhaps D is TRBD1 or TRBD2 (5 bases each). Between the trimmed V and J ends, which lost 4 bases and 2 bases, there was a span of 10 bases. Germline values: CDR1 SQVTM, CDR2 ANQGSEA. This CDR3 comprises 13 residues. CDR3 sequence (DNA): TGCAGCGTTGGGGGACGGAACACAGATACGCAGTATTTT. This codes for CSVGGRNTDTQYF.

The rearrangement links TRBV2 to TRBJ1-2; possible D gene TRBD1, 5 bases. Trimming pared 6 bases from V and 5 bases from J, leaving 16 bases between. CDR3 size: 14 residues. From germline, CDR1 is SNHLY and CDR2 FYNNEI. This chain's CDR3 is CASSAGSGPYGYTF. The CDR3 nucleotides read TGTGCCAGCAGCGCGGGGTCGGGGCCATATGGCTACACCTTC.

This rearrangement joins TRBV12-5 to TRBJ1-1; 12 positions agree with TRBD1. In germline, CDR1 is LGHNT, CDR2 FRNRAP. V trimming: 6 bases; J trimming: 1 base; junction bases outside the gene matches: 6. The CDR3 length is 16 residues. The CDR3 loop is CASGPGTGGANTEAFF. The CDR3 DNA reads as TGTGCTAGTGGACCCGGGACAGGGGGCGCGAACACTGAAGCTTTCTTT. The full variable domain, its missing parts supplied by reference TRBV12-5 and TRBJ1-1, is DARVTQTPRHKVTEMGQEVTMRCQPILGHNTVFWYRQTMMQGLELLAYFRNRAPLDDSGMPKDRFSAEMPDATLATLKIQPSEPRDSAVYFCASGPGTGGANTEAFFGQGTRLTVV.

This clonotype was detected a few times. CDR3 region: CASSLPLSTSGIADNEQFF. The CDR3 coding sequence is TGCGCCAGCAGCTTACCCCTCTCGACTAGCGGGATCGCTGACAATGAGCAGTTCTTC. This chain joins TRBV5-1 and TRBJ2-1; 11 bases agree with TRBD2. CDR3 length: 19 residues. Trimming removed 2 bases from V and 5 bases from J; junction bases left unmatched: 15. Germline lookup yields CDR1 SGHRS and CDR2 YFSETQ.

CDR3 protein: CSAIPGLAVVHEQYF. DNA of the CDR3: TGCAGTGCTATCCCTGGACTAGCGGTTGTCCACGAGCAGTACTTC. This sequence joins TRBV20-1 and TRBJ2-7; TRBD2 aligns across 10 bases. The junction had 11 bases not matched to a gene; V was cut back by 4 bases and J by 5 bases. The germline V gene has CDR1 DFQATT and CDR2 SNEGSKA (reference sequence). The CDR3 spans 15 residues.

The chain uses TRBV18 and TRBJ2-4, with 13 nucleotides matching TRBD2. CDR1 and CDR2 from the germline V gene are KGHSH and LQKENI. CDR3 length: 18 amino acids. V was clipped by 6 bases and J by 3 bases; unmatched bases: 11. The chain's CDR3 is CASSPTGTSGTNKNIQYF. In DNA form, the CDR3 reads TGTGCCAGCTCGCCTACCGGGACTAGCGGGACCAACAAAAACATTCAGTACTTC.

This clonotype is a singleton in its sample. CDR3 region: CASSSPGPHSPLHF. In DNA, the CDR3 is TGTGCCAGCAGCTCCCCTGGCCCGCATTCACCCCTCCACTTT. The rearrangement links TRBV7-8 to TRBJ1-6; D is unclear. V was trimmed by 4 bases and J by 8 bases, leaving 12 bases between them. The germline gives CDR1 SGHVS, CDR2 FQNEAQ. CDR3 size: 14 residues. Full variable domain (rest looked up from reference TRBV7-8 and TRBJ1-6): GAGVSQSPRYKVAKRGQDVALRCDPISGHVSLFWYQQALGQGPEFLTYFQNEAQLDKSGLPSDRFFAERPEGSVSTLKIQRTQQEDSAVYLCASSSPGPHSPLHFGNGTRLTVT.

This chain connects TRBV6-5 to TRBJ2-5, with 9 bases that match TRBD2. Unmatched junction bases numbered 8, after V lost 5 bases and J lost 1 base. Germline CDR1 MNHEY, CDR2 SVGAGI. The CDR3 spans 16 residues. The chain's CDR3 is CASSQIAGAFQETQYF. CDR3 DNA: TGTGCCAGCAGTCAGATAGCGGGAGCTTTCCAAGAGACCCAGTACTTC.